The sequence of this TCR beta chain was determined in a study of identical twins. MiXCR, run by TCRdb on the 5' RACE reads, gives a single entry per CDR3 protein. The sample has some 1,600,000 distinct CDR3 sequences, under 35% seen once; the top ten hold about 0.25%. This clonotype was detected a few times. The source of this sequence is a newborn girl in good health. Source material: cord blood.

The CDR3 here is CASSQVTSSLFF. CDR3 coding DNA: TGTGCCAGCAGCCAAGTGACTTCCTCGTTGTTTTTT. The chain recombines TRBV3-1 with TRBJ2-2; unclear D gene. Trimming pared 1 base from V and 15 bases from J, leaving 12 bases between. The CDR3 has 12 amino acids. Germline CDR1 and CDR2: LGHDT and YNNKEL (reference sequence). Supplemented by reference TRBV3-1 and TRBJ2-2, the full variable domain reads DTAVSQTPKYLVTQMGNDKSIKCEQNLGHDTMYWYKQDSKKFLKIMFSYNNKELIINETVPNRFSPKSPDKAHLNLHINSLELGDSAVYFCASSQVTSSLFFGEGSRLTVL.